This entry describes one T cell receptor beta chain. Sample time point: persistent/refractory GD, antithyroid drugs over 5 years with positive TRAb. The TCR library was made from RNA extracted from PBMCs. The CDR3 extends over 13 amino acids. V dropped 6 bases and J dropped 10 bases, with 16 bases sitting between them. The germline V gene encodes CDR1 LGHNT and CDR2 FRNRAP. These data originate in a study of regulatory T cells in long-lasting Graves disease. With iRepertoire HTBI primers and Arm-PCR of CDR3 regions, TCR beta libraries were built. One entry per CDR3 protein results from TCRdb running MiXCR on the multiplex PCR reads. Altogether some 470,000 distinct CDR3 sequences are present, roughly 21% being singletons, with the ten largest covering roughly 7.1%.

This sequence originates from a female donor with Graves disease. The chain is built from TRBV12-5 and TRBJ1-5, with D possibly being TRBD1 (6 bases). Sequenced material: peripheral blood mononuclear cells (PBMCs), taken when the disease was refractory, from a patient treated with antithyroid drugs. This CDR3 is CASGDSDLPPQHF. As DNA, the CDR3 is TGTGCTAGTGGGGACAGTGACCTCCCTCCCCAGCATTTT.